This T cell receptor beta chain was recorded in a study of blood T cell repertoires in COVID-19 (dated by TCRdb to the early 2020s). Background on the whole study: Samples from collaborators originated in the United States, Italy and Spain and spanned both the acute and convalescent phases of COVID-19. Deeply sampled blood TCRbeta repertoires from subjects exposed to, actively infected with, or recovered from COVID-19 were included in the dataset. The repertoires were released in a freely available public database intended as a resource for research on the immune response to SARS-CoV-2. The prospective study material was composed of cDNA or gDNA derived from T cells, B-cell-depleted T cells, or PBMCs. Samples came from the ongoing ImmuneRACE study (first 160 participants) plus 1,254 subjects from 6 global collaborators. Where available, HLA class I and class II types were obtained from metadata supplied by the sample provider rather than from assay-based typing. The sample metadata nearly always contained a de-identified subject ID, COVID-19 status, age in years and sex.

Results and caveats for the whole study, not just this receptor: How much clinical and demographic metadata was included differed by source and by participant, and the metadata was provided uncurated.

To note about this clone: Its target antigen remains unknown. Base qualities were left out, and no much larger clone turns up one base away.

From the cysteine through the phenylalanine, the CDR3 covers 16 amino acids. The kept DNA is CDR3 alone, 48 bases in frame from the first base. As encoded in the germline V gene (reference sequence), CDR1 is MNHEY while CDR2 is SMNVEV. The junction shows trimming of 8 bases on V and 2 bases on J, plus 22 bases between the germline ends. TCRbeta CDR3 regions were amplified from genomic DNA using the immunoSEQ Assay, a bias-controlled multiplex PCR. As for how the authors treated the data: The number of nucleated cells in each sample was estimated from the amplification of reference gene primers within the assay. To quantify the absolute abundance of each unique TCRbeta CDR3 rearrangement, sequence reads were collapsed and filtered. For each sample, productive Simpson clonality was calculated as the square root of Simpson's diversity index over productive rearrangements. As stored in TCRdb, this immuneACCESS dataset retains in-frame rearrangements with V and J assigned. A fraction of the clones does not appear; measured against another copy, unresolved V genes explain less than half of the discrepancy, and the remainder lacks a known reason. The V and J calls and the clone size are those of that table, but D and trimming were determined from the DNA. The sample has 200,000 to 300,000 clones on record, around 87% of them singletons. 2% to 2.5% of the sample is taken by the ten largest.

Collaborating institutions collected whole blood in K2EDTA tubes following their own protocols. For TCRbeta analysis, collaborators shipped samples as frozen whole blood, isolated PBMCs, or DNA extracted from either of those sample types. This sequence uses TRBV27 and TRBJ2-7; matching of 5 bases hints at TRBD1 as the D gene. This clonotype originated in a woman in her forties or fifties with acute or convalescent COVID-19. Material: peripheral blood. CDR3 loop: CASATLAGADTYEQYF. The DNA sequence follows: TGTGCCAGCGCGACGTTAGCTGGGGCAGATACCTACGAGCAGTACTTC.